This T cell receptor (beta chain) was sequenced in a study of blood T cells in healthy people across ages. Study-level points and caveats: A strong correlation was seen between TCR beta diversity and naive T cell percentage.

The germline V and J ends were trimmed by 4 bases and 6 bases, with 10 bases remaining between them. Germline V gene sequence: CDR1 SNHLY, CDR2 FYNNEI. The CDR3 length is 12 residues. Primed by a sample-barcoded 5' primer and a J-beta primer mix, a second PCR proceeded for 7 to 11 cycles. TCRdb reanalysed the 5' RACE reads using MiXCR and keeps one entry per CDR3 protein. The table has some 1.5 million distinct CDR3 sequences, roughly 27% seen once. Comment on this clonotype: Its antigen is not known.

Material: blood. The clonotype comes from a woman under 40 in good health. V is TRBV2 and J is TRBJ2-7; either TRBD1 or TRBD2 may fit D (5 bases each). CDR3 DNA: TGTGCCAGCAGTGGAGGGGTTGGCGAGCAGTACTTC. Amino acids: CASSGGVGEQYF.